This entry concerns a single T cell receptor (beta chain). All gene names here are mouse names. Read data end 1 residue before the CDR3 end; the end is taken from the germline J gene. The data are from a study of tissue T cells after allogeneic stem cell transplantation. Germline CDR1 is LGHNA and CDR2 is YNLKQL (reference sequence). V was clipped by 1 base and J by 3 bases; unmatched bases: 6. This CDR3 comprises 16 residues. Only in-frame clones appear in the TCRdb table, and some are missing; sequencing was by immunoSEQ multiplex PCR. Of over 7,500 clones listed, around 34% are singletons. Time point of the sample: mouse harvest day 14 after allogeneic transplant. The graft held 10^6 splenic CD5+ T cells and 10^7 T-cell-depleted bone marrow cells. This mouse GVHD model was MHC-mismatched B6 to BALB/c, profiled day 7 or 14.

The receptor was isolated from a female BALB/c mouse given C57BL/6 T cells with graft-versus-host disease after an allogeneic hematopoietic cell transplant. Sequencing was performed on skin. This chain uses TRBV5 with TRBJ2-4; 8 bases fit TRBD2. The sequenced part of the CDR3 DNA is TGTGCCAGCAGCCAAGGGACTGGGATGGTACAAAACACCTTGTAC. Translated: CASSQGTGMVQNTLY. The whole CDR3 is CASSQGTGMVQNTLYF.